This TCR beta chain came from a study of identical twins' blood T cells. TCRdb re-analysed the 5' RACE reads in MiXCR, keeping a single row per CDR3 protein. This table holds fewer than 450,000 distinct CDR3 sequences, more than 25% found once. The ends were cut back, 7 bases at V and 5 bases at J, with 18 bases in the middle. Germline assignment: CDR1 MGHRA and CDR2 YSYEKL. The CDR3 sequence is 15 residues long. The source material was PBMCs. This clonotype originated in a woman aged 18-49 years in good health. The chain uses TRBV4-1 and TRBJ2-1; D call uncertain. DNA of the CDR3: TGCGCCAGCACCGTGACTGTCAATGCGCACAATGAGCAGTTCTTC. Translated: CASTVTVNAHNEQFF.